This is a list of T cell receptor beta chains from one sample in a study of human T cells and chemical hapten exposure. TCRdb redid the calling of the 5' RACE reads with MiXCR, one entry per CDR3 protein. The sample lists 130,000 or so distinct CDR3 sequences; roughly 4.1% were seen once. All receptors derive from a female donor in good health. Each CDR3 is given with its conserved first and last residue. The order of the fields is D gene, J gene, V gene, clone size, CDR3 DNA, CDR3 protein. A D gene is named only where the DNA matches it firmly. Size tells how often a clone was seen (once, few, many) or the class of an expanded clone, and some rows leave it out.

. TRBJ2-5 TRBV10-3 many TGTGCCATCAGTGAGTCGGCAGCAGAGACCCAGTACTTC CAISESAAETQYF
. TRBJ1-2 TRBV6-6 . TGTGCCAGCAGTTACTCAGCTGACAGAGCTAACTATGGCTACACCTTC CASSYSADRANYGYTF
. TRBJ1-2 TRBV4-1 few TGCGCCAGCAGCCCTTTTACTGGTGACAGCTACTATGGCTACACCTTC CASSPFTGDSYYGYTF
. TRBJ2-7 TRBV29-1 many TGCAGCGCCGGTTCCTACGAGCAGTACTTC CSAGSYEQYF
TRBD1 TRBJ2-3 TRBV10-3 many TGTGCCATCAAAGGGGATCAGGGGGCCTCAGAAACAGATACGCAGTATTTT CAIKGDQGASETDTQYF
. TRBJ1-1 TRBV6-5 few TGTGCCAGCAGCAGGGGAACCACTGAAGCTTTCTTT CASSRGTTEAFF
. TRBJ2-4 TRBV21-1 . TGTGCCAGCAGGAACAGGGGGCGAAGAGCCAAAAACATTCAGTACTTC CASRNRGRRAKNIQYF
. TRBJ2-3 TRBV6-6 many TGTGCCAGCACCGGGACTCTCCAGCCAGATACGCAGTATTTT CASTGTLQPDTQYF
. TRBJ2-2 TRBV6-2/TRBV6-3 many TGTGCCAGCAGTTCGTGGACTATTGAACACGGGGAGCTGTTTTTT CASSSWTIEHGELFF
. TRBJ2-6 TRBV5-6 many TGTGCCAGCAGCTTCATCCAAGATGCAATCCGCTCTGGGGCCAACGTCCTGACTTTC CASSFIQDAIRSGANVLTF
. TRBJ1-5 TRBV18 many TGTGCAAGCGGTGGAAGTAATCAGCCCCAGCATTTT CASGGSNQPQHF
. TRBJ1-1 TRBV20-1 many TGCAGTGCTAGAGATTGGACAGACACTGAAGCTTTCTTT CSARDWTDTEAFF
. TRBJ1-2 TRBV20-1 many TGCAGTGCTAGGGGGATTTTCTTC CSARGIFF
TRBD2 TRBJ2-7 TRBV7-2 many TGCGCCAGCAGCTTGGCCGGGGGGGGGGCCTACGAGCAGTACTTC CASSLAGGGAYEQYF
TRBD1 TRBJ2-1 TRBV19 many TGTGCCAGTAGTATAACCGGGACAGTCTACAATGAGCAGTTCTTC CASSITGTVYNEQFF
TRBD2 TRBJ2-3 TRBV5-1 many TGCGCCAGCAGCTTAGGACGGTCTGGAGCGGGGGGGCCAGATACGCAGTATTTT CASSLGRSGAGGPDTQYF
TRBD1 TRBJ1-2 TRBV20-1 many TGCAGTGCTCTCGACAGGGGCCTGATCTATGGCTACACCTTC CSALDRGLIYGYTF
. TRBJ2-3 TRBV3-1 many TGTGCCAGCAGCCAATTGGGGGTACGGAGCACAGATACGCAGTATTTT CASSQLGVRSTDTQYF
. TRBJ1-4 TRBV9 many TGTGCCAGCAGCGTAGCTAAGGACAGCTTGGGAGTTGTGTTT CASSVAKDSLGVVF
TRBD1 TRBJ1-1 TRBV3-1 many TGTGCCAGCAGCTCGTTACAGGGGCGATCCGAAGCTTTCTTT CASSSLQGRSEAFF
. TRBJ2-5 TRBV5-1 many TGCGCCAGCAGCTTTGCCACCCTCAGGTCTCCATTCCAAGAGACCCAGTACTTC CASSFATLRSPFQETQYF
. TRBJ1-5 TRBV18 many TGTGCCAGCTCACCGAGGGGCAATCAGCCCCAGCATTTT CASSPRGNQPQHF
. TRBJ2-3 TRBV15 many TGTGCCACCAGCAGAGATCTAGCCTCAGATACGCAGTATTTT CATSRDLASDTQYF
TRBD1 TRBJ1-4 TRBV27 many TGTGCCAGCAGTGCCCGGACAGGCACTAATGAAAAACTGTTTTTT CASSARTGTNEKLFF
. TRBJ2-6 TRBV7-9 many TGTGCCAGCAGCTTAGGGCAGATCCCTGGGGCCAACGTCCTGACTTTC CASSLGQIPGANVLTF
. TRBJ2-5 TRBV7-9 many TGTGCCAGCACCCTTTCCGTCCAAGAGACCCAGTACTTC CASTLSVQETQYF
. TRBJ1-2 TRBV7-9 many TGTGCCAGCAGCTCGCGTAGGGATGGCTACACCTTC CASSSRRDGYTF
. TRBJ2-3 TRBV6-6 few TGTGCCAGCAGTGGCCGTGACACCGGCACAGATACGCAGTATTTT CASSGRDTGTDTQYF
TRBD2 TRBJ2-5 TRBV4-2 many TGTGCCAGCAGCCAAGAAAGACTAGCGGGGCCCGTGGAGACCCAGTACTTC CASSQERLAGPVETQYF
. TRBJ2-4 TRBV29-1 many TGCAGCGCGAGGGTTGCCGGAGCCAAAAACATTCAGTACTTC CSARVAGAKNIQYF
TRBD1 TRBJ1-1 TRBV5-1 many TGCGCCAGCAGCTGGGACAGGGACACTGAAGCTTTCTTT CASSWDRDTEAFF
TRBD1 TRBJ2-5 TRBV5-1 many TGCGCCAGCAGCTATTTCCGGGACAGGGCTCAAGAGACCCAGTACTTC CASSYFRDRAQETQYF
. TRBJ1-1 TRBV28 many TGTGCCAGCAGTTTACCCCAGGGAGCTAACTTGAACACTGAAGCTTTCTTT CASSLPQGANLNTEAFF
. TRBJ1-1 TRBV5-8 many TGTGCCAGCAGCTTGGGGCCAGCGAACACTGAAGCTTTCTTT CASSLGPANTEAFF
TRBD1 TRBJ2-1 TRBV11-2 . TGTGCCAGCAGCTTAGGTCGTGGGACAGGGAAGGAGAATGAGCAGTTCTTC CASSLGRGTGKENEQFF
. TRBJ2-1 TRBV14 many TGTGCCAGCAGCCCCGCAAGGATATATGGGCCCCTCTACAATGAGCAGTTCTTC CASSPARIYGPLYNEQFF
. TRBJ2-3 TRBV12-3/TRBV12-4 many TGTGCCAGCCACGCAGGCCCAGGGGATACGCAGTATTTT CASHAGPGDTQYF
. TRBJ2-2 TRBV7-9 many TGTGCCAGCAGCTTATACAGGAACACCGGGGAGCTGTTTTTT CASSLYRNTGELFF
TRBD1 TRBJ2-7 TRBV20-1 many TGCAGTGCTAGTCTACGGACAGGGGGGACCTACGAGCAGTACTTC CSASLRTGGTYEQYF
. TRBJ2-1 TRBV5-4 . TGTGCCAGCAGCTCCCGAGCGGGTACCTACAATGAGCAGTTCTTC CASSSRAGTYNEQFF
TRBD1 TRBJ1-6 TRBV20-1 . TGCAGTGCTAGAGACCCGGACAGGGTTTATTCACCCCTCCACTTT CSARDPDRVYSPLHF
TRBD2 TRBJ2-3 TRBV5-1 many TGTGCCAGCAGCTTAGCGGGGGGGCCGGATACGCAGTATTTT CASSLAGGPDTQYF
. TRBJ2-7 TRBV7-2 many TGTGCCAGCAGCTTAGTCATTCACTACGAGCAGTACTTC CASSLVIHYEQYF
TRBD1 TRBJ2-3 TRBV11-2 many TGTGCCAGCAGCTTAGATCTTTTGGGACAGGGAAGCACAGATACGCAGTATTTT CASSLDLLGQGSTDTQYF
. TRBJ1-1 TRBV5-1 many TGCGCCAGCAGCTTGGGGGAGAACACTGAAGCTTTCTTT CASSLGENTEAFF
. TRBJ1-6 TRBV7-8 many TGTGCCAGCAGCTCCCGGGTCTATAATTCACCCCTCCACTTT CASSSRVYNSPLHF
. TRBJ2-1 TRBV12-3/TRBV12-4 many TGTGCCAGCATAATGGAGGGCAATGAGCAGTTCTTC CASIMEGNEQFF
TRBD1 TRBJ1-1 TRBV7-8 . TGTGCCAGCGGTCGGGACAGGGGACGGGGAAACACTGAAGCTTTCTTT CASGRDRGRGNTEAFF
TRBD1 TRBJ1-1 TRBV27 many TGTGCCACCCAACCCCTCGGACAGGGCCGTGAAGCTTTCTTT CATQPLGQGREAFF
TRBD1 TRBJ2-2 TRBV19 many TGTGCCAGTAGTGCAAAAACAGGGGTCGGTGCCACCGGGGAGCTGTTTTTT CASSAKTGVGATGELFF
. TRBJ1-6 TRBV12-3/TRBV12-4 . TGTGCCAGCAGCCCCGATCGGATTAATTCACCCCTCCACTTT CASSPDRINSPLHF
TRBD2 TRBJ2-1 TRBV14 many TGTGCCAGCAGCCAAGATCGTAACGGGGGGAAGAAGTTCTTC CASSQDRNGGKKFF
. TRBJ1-5 TRBV7-2 many TGTGCCAGCAGCCCCTGGACAGCACAAGGTCAGCCCCAGCATTTT CASSPWTAQGQPQHF
TRBD1 TRBJ1-2 TRBV7-2 many TGTGCCAGCAGCCCTTCGGACAGGGGAGGGTATGGCTACACCTTC CASSPSDRGGYGYTF
TRBD2 TRBJ2-1 TRBV6-1 many TGTGCCAGCAGTGAGACCGGGACTAGCGGGTACAATGAGCAGTTCTTC CASSETGTSGYNEQFF
. TRBJ1-6 TRBV5-1 many TGCGCCAGCAGCTTTGGACAACCCATGGGGAATTCACCCCTCCACTTT CASSFGQPMGNSPLHF
. TRBJ2-3 TRBV7-8 many TGTGCCAGCAGCCCCCTCCTAGCGACAGATACGCAGTATTTT CASSPLLATDTQYF
TRBD1 TRBJ1-4 TRBV18 once TGTGCCAGCTCACCGAGAACAGGGGCAACTAATGAAAAACTGTTTTTT CASSPRTGATNEKLFF
TRBD1 TRBJ2-2 TRBV7-3 many TGTGCCAGCAGCCCGCGGGACAGGGGGACCGGGGAGCTGTTTTTT CASSPRDRGTGELFF